These 26 T cell receptor beta chains were all obtained from the same sample, sequenced in a study of blood T cell repertoires in COVID-19. The data were produced by immunoSEQ multiplex PCR, yet TCRdb's version contains in-frame clones alone and is incomplete. This sample carries more than 300,000 clones, around nine tenths of them seen once, and the ten largest clones take under 6.5%. Source material: PBMCs or T cells enriched from blood (not recorded which). The receptors were gathered from a woman aged 30 to 39 who had recovered from COVID-19.

The DNA of the CDR3 is TGTGCCAGCAGCGTAGAGGGGCCACCCCTCCACTTT. Its translation: CASSVEGPPLHF. The rearrangement links TRBV9 to TRBJ1-6, with D possibly matching TRBD1 (5 bases). Germline V gene sequence: CDR1 SGDLS, CDR2 YYNGEE. This CDR3 comprises 12 residues. Trimming pared 0 bases from V and 11 bases from J, leaving 6 bases between.

The chain links TRBV19 to TRBJ1-5; tentatively, D is TRBD1 (6 bases). In germline, CDR1 is LNHDA, CDR2 SQIVND (reference sequence). Trimming shortened V by 6 bases and J by 4 bases, and 19 bases separated the two germline ends. The CDR3 loop spans 16 amino acids. This chain's CDR3 is CASSQRAGQGNQPQHF. In DNA form, the CDR3 reads TGTGCCAGTAGCCAGAGGGCAGGGCAGGGGAATCAGCCCCAGCATTTT.

This clone was counted a single time. The chain combines TRBV6-5 with TRBJ1-2; 7 bases line up with TRBD1. The CDR3 length is 12 residues. V was pared by 7 bases and J by 8 bases, with 7 bases of the junction left unmatched. CDR1 MNHEY and CDR2 SVGAGI come from the germline V gene. The CDR3 nucleotides are TGTGCCAGCACAGAGGGGGCGCGGGGCTACACCTTC. Amino acids: CASTEGARGYTF.

This clone has a handful of counts. This sequence joins TRBV3-1 (or the pseudogene TRBV3-2) and TRBJ1-1; D gene ambiguous. This CDR3 spans 13 amino acids. With 8 bases removed from V and 6 bases from J, the gap between germline ends came to 16 bases. Germline V gene sequence: CDR1 LGHDT, CDR2 YNNKEL (reference sequence). This chain's CDR3 is CASLKKGGAEAFF. The CDR3 DNA sequence: TGTGCCAGCCTCAAGAAGGGCGGGGCTGAAGCTTTCTTT.

This sequence joins TRBV13 and TRBJ2-7; perhaps TRBD2 as D (6 bases). Germline CDR1 and CDR2: PRHDT and FYEKMQ (reference sequence). This CDR3 is 16 amino acids long. The V and J ends lost 0 bases and 1 base respectively, with 13 bases between them. In nucleotides, the CDR3 is TGTGCCAGCAGCTTAGGTCTGCGGGGACCTTCCTACGAGCAGTACTTC. This encodes CASSLGLRGPSYEQYF.

The chain has TRBV4-2 and TRBJ2-1; tentatively, D is TRBD1 (5 bases). The CDR3 is made up of 16 amino acids. Germline CDR1 is LGHNA and CDR2 is YNFKEQ. V dropped 5 bases and J dropped 5 bases, with 19 bases sitting between them. The CDR3 nucleotides read TGTGCCAGCAGCTCAGCCAGGGTAGGTCTCGACAATGAGCAGTTCTTC. Translating it yields CASSSARVGLDNEQFF.

This clone has a single count. The rearrangement links TRBV19 to TRBJ1-1, with D possibly being TRBD1 (5 bases). This CDR3 comprises 15 residues. With 4 bases removed from V and 2 bases from J, the gap between germline ends came to 14 bases. The germline V gene has CDR1 LNHDA and CDR2 SQIVND (reference sequence). CDR3 DNA: TGTGCCAGTAGTAGGACAAGGACGGCCAACACTGAAGCTTTCTTT. Encoded protein: CASSRTRTANTEAFF. The entire variable domain, with the rest obtained from reference TRBV19 and TRBJ1-1, is as follows: DGGITQSPKYLFRKEGQNVTLSCEQNLNHDAMYWYRQDPGQGLRLIYYSQIVNDFQKGDIAEGYSVSREKKESFPLTVTSAQKNPTAFYLCASSRTRTANTEAFFGQGTRLTVV.

The chain links TRBV6-2 or TRBV6-3 to TRBJ1-1; no clear D. The CDR3 totals 12 residues. Trimming pared 2 bases from V and 8 bases from J, leaving 9 bases between. Germline V gene lookup returns CDR1 MNHEY and CDR2 SVGEGT. CDR3 DNA: TGTGCCAGCAGTTACGCGTGGGCCGAAGCTTTCTTT. Translation gives CASSYAWAEAFF.

The chain combines TRBV6-6 with TRBJ2-5; maybe TRBD1 (5 bases). Trimming took 3 bases from V and 4 from J, leaving 9 bases between them. The CDR3 contains 13 residues. Germline V gene sequence: CDR1 MNHNY, CDR2 SVGAGI (reference sequence). The CDR3 here is CASSYAGSETQYF. CDR3 sequence (DNA): TGTGCCAGCAGTTATGCAGGGTCAGAGACCCAGTACTTC.

The rearrangement uses TRBV27 and TRBJ1-1; D unclear. The CDR3 runs to 14 residues. Germline CDR1 and CDR2: MNHEY and SMNVEV (reference sequence). V lost 4 bases and J 4 bases, leaving 13 bases between the germline ends. The CDR3 is CASSSPPRGTEAFF. The CDR3 DNA reads as TGTGCCAGCAGTTCCCCTCCCCGGGGCACTGAAGCTTTCTTT.

V is TRBV7-9 and J is TRBJ1-1; D is uncertain. The V end was cut by 5 bases, the J end by 4 bases, with 17 bases between. This CDR3 is built from 15 residues. The germline V gene has CDR1 SEHNR and CDR2 FQNEAQ (reference sequence). The CDR3 loop is CASSPLAWAGTEAFF. CDR3 sequence (DNA): TGTGCCAGCAGCCCCCTAGCCTGGGCTGGCACTGAAGCTTTCTTT. Supplemented by reference TRBV7-9 and TRBJ1-1, the full variable domain reads DTGVSQNPRHKITKRGQNVTFRCDPISEHNRLYWYRQTLGQGPEFLTYFQNEAQLEKSRLLSDRFSAERPKGSFSTLEIQRTEQGDSAMYLCASSPLAWAGTEAFFGQGTRLTVV.

CDR3 nucleotide sequence: TGTGCCAGCAGCGCCACTAGCGGGGGGAACACCGGGGAGCTGTTTTTT. Translated, it gives CASSATSGGNTGELFF. V usage is TRBV11-2 and J usage is TRBJ2-2; 11 bases align to TRBD2. The length of the CDR3 is 16 residues. CDR1 and CDR2 (germline): SGHAT, FQNNGV. V dropped 5 bases and J dropped 1; count of bases not matched to a gene: 3.

This clone was seen a single time. J is TRBJ2-1 and V is TRBV3-1 (or the pseudogene TRBV3-2), with 10 nucleotides matching TRBD2. The CDR3 extends over 18 amino acids. The V gene's germline CDR1 is LGHDT and CDR2 YNNKEL (reference sequence). J lost 5 bases, V lost 0 bases, and 10 bases had no gene match. Written as DNA, the CDR3 is TGTGCCAGCAGCCAAGACCCATGGGAGGGACTAGCGAACAATGAGCAGTTCTTC. Residues: CASSQDPWEGLANNEQFF.

This chain links TRBV24-1 with TRBJ1-2; D uncertain. The CDR3 is 13 amino acids. The germline V and J ends were trimmed by 5 bases and 2 bases, with 8 bases remaining between them. Germline V lookup: CDR1 KGHDR, CDR2 SFDVKD. The CDR3 DNA reads TGTGCCACCAGTGTTGGAGACAACTATGGCTACACCTTC. Protein product: CATSVGDNYGYTF.

The CDR3 DNA sequence: TGTGCCAGCAGTTTTTCAGGGGCCCGTAGCTACACCTTC. Translating gives CASSFSGARSYTF. The chain uses TRBV12-3 or TRBV12-4 and TRBJ1-2; D might be TRBD1 (6 bases). Trimming pared 3 bases from V and 9 bases from J, leaving 14 bases between. The CDR3 is 13 amino acids.

The chain couples TRBV3-1 (or the pseudogene TRBV3-2) to TRBJ1-2, with TRBD1 matching over 10 bases. There are 14 residues in the CDR3. The germline V gene encodes CDR1 LGHDT and CDR2 YNNKEL (reference sequence). J was trimmed by 6 bases and V by 4 bases; bases with no gene match: 5. This chain's CDR3 is CASSRGQGGHGYTF. CDR3 coding DNA: TGTGCCAGCAGCCGAGGACAGGGGGGACATGGCTACACCTTC.

The chain carries TRBV5-1 and TRBJ2-1; 7 nucleotides match TRBD2. Trimming took 5 bases from V and 5 from J; bases not matched to a gene: 7. Germline CDR1 and CDR2: SGHRS and YFSETQ. This CDR3 is built from 14 residues. The chain's CDR3 is CASRVGTKHNEQFF. CDR3 nucleotides: TGCGCCAGCAGAGTAGGGACTAAACACAATGAGCAGTTCTTC.

This clone has more than one count but fewer than ten. This rearrangement joins TRBV5-1 to TRBJ2-7, with 8 bases identical to TRBD1. The CDR3 runs 14 residues. J was trimmed by 3 bases and V by 4 bases; bases with no gene match: 6. Germline values: CDR1 SGHRS, CDR2 YFSETQ. The CDR3 DNA sequence: TGCGCCAGCAGCCAACAGGGGGAGAACTACGAGCAGTACTTC. Translating it yields CASSQQGENYEQYF.

The genes are TRBV18 and TRBJ1-3, with D uncertain. Germline CDR1 and CDR2: KGHSH and LQKENI. V lost 1 base to trimming and J lost 0 bases, with 7 bases between them. CDR3 length: 15 residues. For the CDR3, the DNA is TGTGCCAGCTCACCACGGGAGAGCTCTGGAAACACCATATATTTT. Protein sequence: CASSPRESSGNTIYF. Supplemented by reference TRBV18 and TRBJ1-3, the full variable domain reads NAGVMQNPRHLVRRRGQEARLRCSPMKGHSHVYWYRQLPEEGLKFMVYLQKENIIDESGMPKERFSAEFPKEGPSILRIQQVVRGDSAAYFCASSPRESSGNTIYFGEGSWLTVV.

The CDR3 reads CASSSRLQGSGNSPLHF. The CDR3 DNA sequence: TGTGCCAGCAGCTCCCGATTACAGGGCTCGGGAAATTCACCCCTCCACTTT. This chain uses TRBV9 with TRBJ1-6; maybe TRBD1 (6 bases). Germline assignment: CDR1 SGDLS and CDR2 YYNGEE. The V and J ends lost 4 bases and 7 bases respectively, with 21 bases between them. The length of the CDR3 is 17 residues. Drawing the rest from reference TRBV9 and TRBJ1-6, the complete variable domain is DSGVTQTPKHLITATGQRVTLRCSPRSGDLSVYWYQQSLDQGLQFLIQYYNGEERAKGNILERFSAQQFPDLHSELNLSSLELGDSALYFCASSSRLQGSGNSPLHFGNGTRLTVT.

This chain joins TRBV2 and TRBJ1-1; TRBD1 matches 7 bases. This CDR3 spans 13 amino acids. V shed 8 bases and J 3 bases; nucleotides not matched to a gene: 6. Germline V lookup: CDR1 SNHLY, CDR2 FYNNEI. The CDR3 reads CASDRGRDTEAFF. In DNA, the CDR3 is TGTGCCAGCGATAGGGGGCGGGACACTGAAGCTTTCTTT. The whole variable domain, filled in from reference TRBV2 and TRBJ1-1, reads EPEVTQTPSHQVTQMGQEVILRCVPISNHLYFYWYRQILGQKVEFLVSFYNNEISEKSEIFDDQFSVERPDGSNFTLKIRSTKLEDSAMYFCASDRGRDTEAFFGQGTRLTVV.

V usage is TRBV19 and J usage is TRBJ1-5; no clear D gene. The V gene lost 3 bases and the J gene lost 3 bases, with 15 bases spanning the gap. The CDR3 length is 16 residues. Germline loops: CDR1 LNHDA, CDR2 SQIVND (reference sequence). CDR3 sequence: CASSISRARDNQPQHF. The CDR3 DNA reads as TGTGCCAGTAGTATTTCTCGAGCGAGGGACAATCAGCCCCAGCATTTT. Full variable domain (remainder filled in from reference TRBV19 and TRBJ1-5): DGGITQSPKYLFRKEGQNVTLSCEQNLNHDAMYWYRQDPGQGLRLIYYSQIVNDFQKGDIAEGYSVSREKKESFPLTVTSAQKNPTAFYLCASSISRARDNQPQHFGDGTRLSIL.

In this sample, this clone turned up once. The V gene is TRBV9, the J gene TRBJ1-2; the D gene is possibly TRBD1 (5 bases). Deletions cut 1 base from V and 0 bases from J, with 13 bases between. Germline CDR1 reads SGDLS; CDR2 reads YYNGEE. The length of the CDR3 is 16 residues. DNA for the CDR3: TGTGCCAGCAGCGTACAGGGATTTAGAACTAACTATGGCTACACCTTC. Protein: CASSVQGFRTNYGYTF.

J is TRBJ2-1 and V is TRBV24-1; no clear D gene. Per germline, CDR1 KGHDR and CDR2 SFDVKD. V lost 4 bases, J lost 5 bases, and 8 bases lay in between. The CDR3 loop spans 13 amino acids. The CDR3 loop is CATSDPPDNEQFF. The DNA of the CDR3 is TGTGCCACCAGTGACCCCCCAGACAATGAGCAGTTCTTC.

The J gene is TRBJ2-7, the V gene TRBV18; TRBD1 matches at 7 bases. The J segment lost 3 bases and the V segment lost 3 bases, leaving 5 bases of the junction unmatched. CDR3 length equals 14 residues. Germline CDR1 KGHSH, CDR2 LQKENI. The CDR3 DNA is TGTGCCAGCTCACCTAAGGGGGCGGGCTACGAGCAGTACTTC. This gives the protein CASSPKGAGYEQYF.

This sequence joins TRBV5-1 and TRBJ1-2, with D possibly being TRBD1 (5 bases). The CDR3 contains 15 residues. Trimming removed 0 bases at V and 5 bases at J, with 14 bases between. The germline CDR1 and CDR2 sequences are SGHRS and YFSETQ. CDR3 nucleotide sequence: TGCGCCAGCAGCTTGGCCGGTGGGGCAGGTTATGGCTACACCTTC. Its protein is CASSLAGGAGYGYTF.